This TCR beta chain was sequenced during a study of blood T cell repertoires in COVID-19. In the study overall: Specimens from acute and convalescent COVID-19 originated in the United States, Italy and Spain. PBMCs, B-cell-depleted T cells, or T cells provided the cDNA or gDNA that made up the material.

In the original analysis: Nucleated cell counts were estimated from reference gene primer amplification. Data came from immunoSEQ multiplex PCR; TCRdb stores just in-frame clones and leaves some out. From that table come the V and J calls and clone size; the DNA was used to work out D and trimming. The sample lists 200,000 to 300,000 clones, about 80% occurring once. The CDR3 has 13 amino acids. Germline CDR1 SQVTM, CDR2 ANQGSEA. The ends lost 5 bases at V and 9 bases at J; junction bases unmatched: 5. The V gene is TRBV29-1, the J gene TRBJ1-6, with 9 nucleotides matching TRBD1. Sequencing was carried out using peripheral blood. The receptor was isolated from a woman older than 75 with acute or convalescent COVID-19. The CDR3 region is CSVRRDRVSPLHF. CDR3 DNA sequence: TGCAGCGTTCGCCGGGACAGGGTTTCACCCCTCCACTTT.